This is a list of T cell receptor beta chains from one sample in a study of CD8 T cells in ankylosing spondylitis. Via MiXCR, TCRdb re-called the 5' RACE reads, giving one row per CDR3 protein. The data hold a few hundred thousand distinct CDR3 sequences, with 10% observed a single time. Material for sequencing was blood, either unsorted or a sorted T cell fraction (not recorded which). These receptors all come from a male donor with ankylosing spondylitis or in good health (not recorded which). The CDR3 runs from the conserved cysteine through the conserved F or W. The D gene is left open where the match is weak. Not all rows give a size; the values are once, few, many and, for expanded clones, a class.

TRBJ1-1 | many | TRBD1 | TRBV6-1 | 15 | TGTGCCAGCAGTGGACCGGGACAGATGAACACTGAAGCTTTCTTT | CASSGPGQMNTEAFF
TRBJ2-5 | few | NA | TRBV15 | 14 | TGTGCCACCAGCAGAGATCAAGGGAGGGAGACCCAGTACTTC | CATSRDQGRETQYF
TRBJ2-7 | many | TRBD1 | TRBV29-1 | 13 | TGCAGCGTCAGTAAGACAGGGGGTTGGGAGCAGTACTTC | CSVSKTGGWEQYF
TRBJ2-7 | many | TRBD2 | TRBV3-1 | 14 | TGTGCCAGCAGCCAAGCCGGGGGGGTGTACGAGCAGTACTTC | CASSQAGGVYEQYF
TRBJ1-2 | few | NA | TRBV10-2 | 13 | TGCGCCAGCAAGGACAACTTTAACTATGGCTACACCTTC | CASKDNFNYGYTF
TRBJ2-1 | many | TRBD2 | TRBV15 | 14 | TGTGCCACTTCTAGCGGGGGTGGGTTGGATGAGCAGTTCTTC | CATSSGGGLDEQFF
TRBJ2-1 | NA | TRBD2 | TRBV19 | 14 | TGTGCCAGTATCCCGCGGGGGAGTTACAATGAGCAGTTCTTC | CASIPRGSYNEQFF
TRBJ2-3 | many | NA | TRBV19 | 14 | TGTGCCAGTAGACAGGCTCCTAGCACAGATACGCAGTATTTT | CASRQAPSTDTQYF
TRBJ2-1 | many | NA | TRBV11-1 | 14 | TGTGCCAGCAGCTTAGTACAGGGGAGGTATGAGCAGTTCTTC | CASSLVQGRYEQFF
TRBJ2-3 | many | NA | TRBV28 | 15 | TGTGCCAGCAGTTCCCGGGCCCGGGGTTTGGATACGCAGTATTTT | CASSSRARGLDTQYF
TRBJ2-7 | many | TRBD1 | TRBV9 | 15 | TGTGCCAGCAGCATACCGGGACAGGGGGCCTACGAGCAGTACTTC | CASSIPGQGAYEQYF
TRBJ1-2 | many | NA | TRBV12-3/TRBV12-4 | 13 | TGTGCCACCTCCATAGGGGGGGTGGGTGGCTACACCTTC | CATSIGGVGGYTF
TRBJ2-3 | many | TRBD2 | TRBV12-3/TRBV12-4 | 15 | TGTGCCAGCACTACCTGGGGGGGTTACACAGATACGCAGTATTTT | CASTTWGGYTDTQYF
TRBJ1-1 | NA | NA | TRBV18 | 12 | TGTGCCAGCTCACAGTTGAACACTGAAGCTTTCTTT | CASSQLNTEAFF
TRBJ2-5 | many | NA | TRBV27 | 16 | TGTGCCAGCAGCCCCGAGGCCACCGGGTGGCAAGAGACCCAGTACTTC | CASSPEATGWQETQYF
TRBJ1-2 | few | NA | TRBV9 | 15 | TGTGCCAGCAGCGTAGGGGAGGGTCCGGGGTATGGCTACACCTTC | CASSVGEGPGYGYTF
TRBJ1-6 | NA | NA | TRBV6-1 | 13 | TGTGCTGTCTGGGGGGGAAGGAGTTCACCCCTCCACTTT | CAVWGGRSSPLHF
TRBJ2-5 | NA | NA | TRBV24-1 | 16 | TGTGCCACCAGTGACCCCAGGATGACCTACCAAGAGACCCAGTACTTC | CATSDPRMTYQETQYF
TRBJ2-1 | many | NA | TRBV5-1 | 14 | TGCGCCAGCAGCTTCGGGACTGATTACAATGAGCAGTTCTTC | CASSFGTDYNEQFF
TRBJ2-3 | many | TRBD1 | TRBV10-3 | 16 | TGTGCCATCAGTGCCAACCCGGGACAGGGGGCGAATACGCAGTATTTT | CAISANPGQGANTQYF
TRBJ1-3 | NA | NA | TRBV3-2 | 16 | TGTGCCATCAGCCTTGGGCTTCCGAGCTCTGGAAACACCATATATTTT | CAISLGLPSSGNTIYF
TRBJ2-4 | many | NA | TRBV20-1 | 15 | TGCAGTGCTCTCCGGACTACTCTAGCCAAAAACATTCAGTACTTC | CSALRTTLAKNIQYF
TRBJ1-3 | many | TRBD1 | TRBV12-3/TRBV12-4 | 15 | TGTGCCAGCAGTCACCGGACAGGTTCTGGAAACACCATATATTTT | CASSHRTGSGNTIYF
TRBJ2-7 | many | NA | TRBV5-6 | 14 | TGTGCCAGCAGCTTCTTGGGGGCTACCTACGAGCAGTACTTC | CASSFLGATYEQYF
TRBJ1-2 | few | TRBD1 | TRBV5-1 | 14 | TGCGCCAGCAGCGGGCCAGGGGGAGCGAATGGCTACACCTTC | CASSGPGGANGYTF
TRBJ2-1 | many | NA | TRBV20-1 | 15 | TGCAGTGCTAGGCCCAGCGGTGGCTCCTACAATGAGCAGTTCTTC | CSARPSGGSYNEQFF
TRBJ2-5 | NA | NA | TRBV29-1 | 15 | TGCAGCGTTGAAGTAGGGAATTCGAGGGTAGAGACCCAGTACTTC | CSVEVGNSRVETQYF